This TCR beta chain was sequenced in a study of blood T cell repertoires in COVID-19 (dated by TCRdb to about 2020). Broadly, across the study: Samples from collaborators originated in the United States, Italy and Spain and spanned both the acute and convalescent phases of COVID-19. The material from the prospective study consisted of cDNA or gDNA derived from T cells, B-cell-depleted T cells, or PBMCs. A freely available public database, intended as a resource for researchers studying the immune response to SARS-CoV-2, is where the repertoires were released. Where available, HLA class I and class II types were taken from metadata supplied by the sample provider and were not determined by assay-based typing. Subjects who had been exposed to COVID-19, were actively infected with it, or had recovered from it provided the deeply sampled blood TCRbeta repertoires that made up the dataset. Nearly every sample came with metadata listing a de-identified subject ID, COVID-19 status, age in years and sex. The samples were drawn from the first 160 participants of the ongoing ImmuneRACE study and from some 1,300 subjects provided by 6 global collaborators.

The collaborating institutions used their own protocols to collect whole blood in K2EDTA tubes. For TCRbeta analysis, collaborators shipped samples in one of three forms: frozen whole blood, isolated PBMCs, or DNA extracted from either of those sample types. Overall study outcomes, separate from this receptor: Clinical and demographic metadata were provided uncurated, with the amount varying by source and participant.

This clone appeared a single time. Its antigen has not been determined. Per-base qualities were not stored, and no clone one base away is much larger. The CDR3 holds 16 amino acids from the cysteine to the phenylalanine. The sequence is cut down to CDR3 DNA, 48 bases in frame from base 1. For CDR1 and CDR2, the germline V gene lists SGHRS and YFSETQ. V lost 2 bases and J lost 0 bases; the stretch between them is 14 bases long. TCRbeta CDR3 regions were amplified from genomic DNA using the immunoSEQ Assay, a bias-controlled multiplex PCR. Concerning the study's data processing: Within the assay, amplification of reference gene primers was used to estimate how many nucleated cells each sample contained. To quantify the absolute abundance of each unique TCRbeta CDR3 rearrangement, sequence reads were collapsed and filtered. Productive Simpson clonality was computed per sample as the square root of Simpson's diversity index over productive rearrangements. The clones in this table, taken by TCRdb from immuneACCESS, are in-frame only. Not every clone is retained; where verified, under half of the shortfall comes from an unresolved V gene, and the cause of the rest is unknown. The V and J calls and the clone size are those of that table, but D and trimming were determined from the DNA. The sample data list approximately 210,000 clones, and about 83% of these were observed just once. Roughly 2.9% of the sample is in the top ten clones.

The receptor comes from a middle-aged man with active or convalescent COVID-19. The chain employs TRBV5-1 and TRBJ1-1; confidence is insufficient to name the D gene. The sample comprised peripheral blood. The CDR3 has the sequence CASSFLERAVNTEAFF. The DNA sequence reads TGCGCCAGCAGCTTCCTAGAGAGGGCGGTGAACACTGAAGCTTTCTTT.